This T cell receptor beta chain stems from a study of blood T cell repertoires in COVID-19. Turning to the study itself: Samples came from the United States, Italy and Spain, spanning acute and convalescent COVID-19.

Between the trimmed V and J ends, which lost 2 bases and 2 bases, there was a span of 9 bases. CDR3 length: 14 residues. Germline values: CDR1 SGHTA, CDR2 FQGNSA. Per the study methods: Cell counts per sample came from amplifying reference gene primers. Only in-frame clones appear in the TCRdb table, and some are missing; sequencing was by immunoSEQ multiplex PCR. Clone size and the V and J calls come from that table; the DNA yielded D and trimming. Of about 260,000 clones listed, more than 75% are singletons. This TCR was recovered from a woman aged 40 to 49 who had recovered from COVID-19. Sample: peripheral blood. The V gene is TRBV7-2, the J gene TRBJ1-1, with no clear D. The CDR3 is CASSLRRSNTEAFF. As DNA, the CDR3 is TGTGCCAGCAGCTTACGGAGAAGCAACACTGAAGCTTTCTTT.